The present T cell receptor (beta chain) was sequenced within a study of CXCR3-negative and CXCR3-positive naive CD8 T cells. The CDR3 is made up of 16 amino acids. CDR1 LGHDT and CDR2 YNNKEL come from the germline V gene (reference sequence). TRB cDNA libraries were made by UMI-labeled 5' RACE. TCRdb reanalyzed the 5' RACE reads and collapses them to one entry per CDR3 protein, without DNA. The sample spans some 130,000 distinct CDR3 sequences; the ten largest clones claim roughly 0.29%. The chain joins TRBV3-1 to TRBJ2-2; TCRdb lists TRBD2, though no DNA is available to test this call. The receptor's source is a human donor in good health. Some clones in this sample may be carry-over from other donors' samples. Source material: naive CXCR3- CD8+ T cells from blood. Stated subset: CD45RO-CCR7+CD27+CD95- naive CD8+ T cells lacking CXCR3 (TNR3-). CDR3 sequence: CASSHSRRGVAGELFF.